This T cell receptor beta chain emerged from a study of brain T cells in children with intractable seizures (TCRdb year 2021). Broadly, across the study: A NanoString immunology panel was first used to screen resected brain tissue from 53 pediatric epilepsy surgery cases for immune gene transcripts. Of the approximately twelve selected surgery cases, pre-surgery blood was also sequenced for eight, so four had brain tissue only.

This clone was observed a single time. Its antigen has not been determined. One base away there is no much larger clone; base qualities are not given. Cut back by 4 bases and 1 base, the V and J ends lie 11 bases apart. According to the germline V gene (reference sequence), CDR1 reads SEHNR and CDR2 reads FQNEAQ. The CDR3 measures 15 amino acids from cysteine to phenylalanine. Only the CDR3 region is kept as DNA, spanning 45 bases read in frame from base 1. Paper-wide results and their limitations: Viral specificity was inferred solely from CDR3 sequence similarity, and the HCMV serostatus of the patients was not known. Because pre- and post-surgery blood were sequenced to different depths, clones absent from the pre-surgery sample may reflect undersampling.

The immunoSEQ assay was used to generate TCR beta chain sequences from genomic DNA. As for the original processing: CDR3 sequences that did not begin with the conserved framework cysteine at position 104 were removed by hand. To get clonality, the normalized Shannon's Diversity Index was subtracted from one, giving values from 0 (maximal diversity) to 1 (oligoclonal). Differences in the frequency of the same CDR3 between samples, such as brain versus blood, were assessed with chi-squared comparison-of-proportions tests. Public clonotypes were identified through searches of immuneACCESS, and similarity to known antiviral clonotypes was evaluated with the VDJdb browser. TCRdb retrieved this table from immuneACCESS and kept in-frame rearrangements only. Not all clones are present; in checked studies, unresolved V genes account for under half, and no reason is known for the remainder. D and trimming were read from the DNA, whereas the V and J calls and clone size are those reported in that table. This sample holds about 350,000 clones; over 90% were observed only once. The ten largest clones add up to under 7% of the sample.

Reading the label with the study, this specimen's time point is: blood from clinic visit 5 months post-surgery; TSC patient then seizure free. The surgery cases that showed the highest brain T cell transcript signatures were chosen for TCR beta chain sequencing of brain tissue, and of blood when it was available. Before surgery, the patients had been given at least one anti-epileptic drug. TCR-sequenced patients were children with drug-resistant epilepsy due to tuberous sclerosis complex, focal cortical dysplasia, Rasmussen encephalitis or hemimegalencephaly. Bulk genomic DNA was isolated from unsorted brain tissue and whole blood using the Monarch genomic DNA purification kit.

The TCR originated in a boy younger than two with tuberous sclerosis and intractable seizures. This material consisted of peripheral blood, taken more than 4 months after surgery. The V and J genes are TRBV7-9 and TRBJ2-1; the D gene is perhaps TRBD2, from 5 matching bases. The sequenced DNA: TGTGCCAGCAGCTCTCTACTAGGATCCTACAATGAGCAGTTCTTC. Its product reads: CASSSLLGSYNEQFF.